Here is one T cell receptor (beta chain) with its context. Its target is not known. The data were taken from a study of chemoradiotherapy in HPV16-positive cancers. Study observations and caveats: The functional HPV-specific definition rests on just two HPV16-positive patients. In HPV16-positive patients, HPV-responsive T-cell expansion tracked better recurrence-free survival.

The CDR3 has 14 residues. Between the trimmed V and J ends, which lost 4 bases and 7 bases, there was a span of 16 bases. CDR1 LGHNA and CDR2 YNFKEQ come from the germline V gene. Sequencing used immunoSEQ multiplex PCR; TCRdb keeps in-frame clones, though not all of them. The repertoire holds about 66,000 clones, with around nine tenths as singletons. The sample was blood, taken from a patient who underwent chemoradiotherapy. V gene TRBV4-2 combines with J gene TRBJ1-2, with unresolved D. The TCR comes from a human donor with HPV-associated anogenital cancer. The CDR3 sequence: CASSPDPGISGYTF. For the CDR3, the DNA is TGTGCCAGCAGCCCTGACCCGGGTATTTCTGGCTACACCTTC.